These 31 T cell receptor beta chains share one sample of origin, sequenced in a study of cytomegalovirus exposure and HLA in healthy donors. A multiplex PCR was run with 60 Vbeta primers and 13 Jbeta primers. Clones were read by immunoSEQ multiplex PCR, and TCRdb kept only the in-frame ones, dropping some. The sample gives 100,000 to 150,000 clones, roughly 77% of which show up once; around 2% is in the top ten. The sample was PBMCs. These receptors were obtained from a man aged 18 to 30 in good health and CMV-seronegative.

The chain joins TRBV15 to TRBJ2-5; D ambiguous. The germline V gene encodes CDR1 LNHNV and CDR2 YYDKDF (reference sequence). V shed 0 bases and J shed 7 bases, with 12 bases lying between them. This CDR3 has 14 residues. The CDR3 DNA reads TGTGCCACCAGCAGAGAAACGCTGCCGGGGACCCAGTACTTC. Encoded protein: CATSRETLPGTQYF.

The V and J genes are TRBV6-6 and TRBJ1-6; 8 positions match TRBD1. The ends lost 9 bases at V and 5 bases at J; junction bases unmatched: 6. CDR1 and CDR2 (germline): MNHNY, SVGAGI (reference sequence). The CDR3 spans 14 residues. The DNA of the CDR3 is TGTGCCAGTGGAGACAGGGGTAATAATTCACCCCTCCACTTT. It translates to CASGDRGNNSPLHF.

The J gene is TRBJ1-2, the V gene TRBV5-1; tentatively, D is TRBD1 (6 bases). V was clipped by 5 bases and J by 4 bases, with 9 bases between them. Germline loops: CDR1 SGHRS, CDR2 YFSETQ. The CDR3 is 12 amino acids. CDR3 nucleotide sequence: TGCGCCAGCAGACTGGACAGCTATGGCTACACCTTC. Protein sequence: CASRLDSYGYTF.

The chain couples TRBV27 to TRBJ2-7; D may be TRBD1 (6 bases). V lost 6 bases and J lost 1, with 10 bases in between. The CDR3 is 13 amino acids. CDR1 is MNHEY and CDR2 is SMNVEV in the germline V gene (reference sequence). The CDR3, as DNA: TGTGCCAGCAGCTTCCAGGGGTCCTACGAGCAGTACTTC. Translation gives CASSFQGSYEQYF.

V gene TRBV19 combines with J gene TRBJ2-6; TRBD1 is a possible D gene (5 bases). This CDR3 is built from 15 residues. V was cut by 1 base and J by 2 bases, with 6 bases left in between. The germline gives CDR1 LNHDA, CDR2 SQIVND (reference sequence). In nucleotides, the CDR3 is TGTGCCAGTAGTATAGTAGGGGCTGGGGCCAACGTCCTGACTTTC. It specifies CASSIVGAGANVLTF.

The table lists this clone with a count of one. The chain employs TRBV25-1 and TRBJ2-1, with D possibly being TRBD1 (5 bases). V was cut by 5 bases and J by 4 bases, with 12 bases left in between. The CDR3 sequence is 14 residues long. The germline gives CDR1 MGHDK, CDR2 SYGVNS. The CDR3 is CASSSSGFYNEQFF. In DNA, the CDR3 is TGTGCCAGCAGTTCGTCAGGGTTTTACAATGAGCAGTTCTTC. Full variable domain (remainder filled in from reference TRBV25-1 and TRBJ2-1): EADIYQTPRYLVIGTGKKITLECSQTMGHDKMYWYQQDPGMELHLIHYSYGVNSTEKGDLSSESTVSRIRTEHFPLTLESARPSHTSQYLCASSSSGFYNEQFFGPGTRLTVL.

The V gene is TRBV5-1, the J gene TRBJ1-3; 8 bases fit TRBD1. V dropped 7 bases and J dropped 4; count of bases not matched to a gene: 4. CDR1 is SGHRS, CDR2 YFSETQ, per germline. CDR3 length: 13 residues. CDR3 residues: CASGQGSGNTIYF. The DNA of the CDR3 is TGCGCCAGCGGACAGGGCTCGGGAAACACCATATATTTT.

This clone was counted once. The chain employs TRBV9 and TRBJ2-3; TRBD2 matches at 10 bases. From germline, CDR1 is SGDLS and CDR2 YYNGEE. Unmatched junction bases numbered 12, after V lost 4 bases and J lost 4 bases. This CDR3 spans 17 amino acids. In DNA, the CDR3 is TGTGCCAGCAGCCCATCGGCGACTAGCGGGCTGGCAGATACGCAGTATTTT. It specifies CASSPSATSGLADTQYF.

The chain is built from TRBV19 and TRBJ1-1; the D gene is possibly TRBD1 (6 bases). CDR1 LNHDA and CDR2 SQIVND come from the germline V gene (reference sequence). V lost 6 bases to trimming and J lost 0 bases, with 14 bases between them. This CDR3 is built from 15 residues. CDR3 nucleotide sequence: TGTGCCAGTAGCAAAGGGGCAGGGGTGAACACTGAAGCTTTCTTT. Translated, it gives CASSKGAGVNTEAFF.

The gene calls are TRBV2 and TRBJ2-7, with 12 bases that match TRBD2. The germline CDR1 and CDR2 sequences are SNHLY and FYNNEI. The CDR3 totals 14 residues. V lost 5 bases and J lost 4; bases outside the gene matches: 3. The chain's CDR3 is CASSQTSGGYEQYF. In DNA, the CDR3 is TGTGCCAGCAGTCAGACTAGCGGGGGTTACGAGCAGTACTTC. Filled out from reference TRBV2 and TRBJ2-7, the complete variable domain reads EPEVTQTPSHQVTQMGQEVILRCVPISNHLYFYWYRQILGQKVEFLVSFYNNEISEKSEIFDDQFSVERPDGSNFTLKIRSTKLEDSAMYFCASSQTSGGYEQYFGPGTRLTVT.

DNA of the CDR3: TGCGCCAGCAGTGAGTCTCCGGGACAGGGACGCAATGAGCAGTTCTTC. This codes for CASSESPGQGRNEQFF. The chain recombines TRBV10-1 with TRBJ2-1; 9 positions match TRBD1. V lost 0 bases to trimming and J lost 6 bases; unmatched junction nucleotides: 6. CDR1 WNHNN and CDR2 SYGVQD come from the germline V gene (reference sequence). The CDR3 consists of 16 residues.

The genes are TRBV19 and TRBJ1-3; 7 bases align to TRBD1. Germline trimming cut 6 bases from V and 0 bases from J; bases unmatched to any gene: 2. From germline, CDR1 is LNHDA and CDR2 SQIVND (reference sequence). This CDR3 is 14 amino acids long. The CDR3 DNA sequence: TGTGCCAGTAGCGACAGGGCCTCTGGAAACACCATATATTTT. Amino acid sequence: CASSDRASGNTIYF.

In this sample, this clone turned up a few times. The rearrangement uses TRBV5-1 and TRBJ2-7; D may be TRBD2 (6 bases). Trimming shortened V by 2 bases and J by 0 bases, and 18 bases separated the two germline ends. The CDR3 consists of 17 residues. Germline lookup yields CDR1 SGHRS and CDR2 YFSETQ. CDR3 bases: TGCGCCAGCAGCTTCACCGTCTCTGGGGGGAGCTCCTACGAGCAGTACTTC. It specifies CASSFTVSGGSSYEQYF. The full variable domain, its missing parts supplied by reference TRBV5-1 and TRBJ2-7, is KAGVTQTPRYLIKTRGQQVTLSCSPISGHRSVSWYQQTPGQGLQFLFEYFSETQRNKGNFPGRFSGRQFSNSRSEMNVSTLELGDSALYLCASSFTVSGGSSYEQYFGPGTRLTVT.

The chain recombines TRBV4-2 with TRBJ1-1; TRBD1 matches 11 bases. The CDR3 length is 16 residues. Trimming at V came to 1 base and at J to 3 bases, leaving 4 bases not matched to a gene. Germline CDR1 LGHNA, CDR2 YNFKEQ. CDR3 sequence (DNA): TGTGCCAGCAGCCAAGGGACAGGGGGCCGCGACACTGAAGCTTTCTTT. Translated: CASSQGTGGRDTEAFF.

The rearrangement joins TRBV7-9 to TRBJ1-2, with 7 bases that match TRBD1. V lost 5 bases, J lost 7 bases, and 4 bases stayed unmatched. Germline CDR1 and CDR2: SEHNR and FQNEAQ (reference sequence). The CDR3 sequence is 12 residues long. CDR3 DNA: TGTGCCAGCAGCACAACAGGGGTTGGCTACACCTTC. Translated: CASSTTGVGYTF.

CDR3 nucleotides: TGTGCCAGCAGCTTCGAGTACCGCACCGGGGAGCTGTTTTTT. Amino acids: CASSFEYRTGELFF. This chain uses TRBV5-5 with TRBJ2-2; the D is unclear. V lost 2 bases, J lost 4 bases, and 9 bases lay in between. The CDR3 has 14 amino acids. The V gene's germline CDR1 is SGHKS and CDR2 YYEKEE (reference sequence).

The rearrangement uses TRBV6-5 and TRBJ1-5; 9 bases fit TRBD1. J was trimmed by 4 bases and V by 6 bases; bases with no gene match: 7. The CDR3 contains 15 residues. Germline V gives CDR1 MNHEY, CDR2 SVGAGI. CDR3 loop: CASSPGTGRNQPQHF. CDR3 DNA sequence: TGTGCCAGCAGCCCCGGGACAGGGCGGAATCAGCCCCAGCATTTT.

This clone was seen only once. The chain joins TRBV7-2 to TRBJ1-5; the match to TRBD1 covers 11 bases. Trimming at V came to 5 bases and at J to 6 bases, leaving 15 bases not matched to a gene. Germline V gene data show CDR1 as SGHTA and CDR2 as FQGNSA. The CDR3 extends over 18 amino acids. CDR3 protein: CASSTLKPGTGGSQPQHF. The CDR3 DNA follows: TGTGCCAGCAGCACCCTGAAACCCGGGACAGGGGGGAGTCAGCCCCAGCATTTT.

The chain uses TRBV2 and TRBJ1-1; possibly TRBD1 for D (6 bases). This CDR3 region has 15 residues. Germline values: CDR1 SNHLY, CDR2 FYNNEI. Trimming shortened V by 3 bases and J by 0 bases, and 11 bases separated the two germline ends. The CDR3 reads CASSEMTGLNTEAFF. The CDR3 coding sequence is TGTGCCAGCAGTGAGATGACAGGACTGAACACTGAAGCTTTCTTT.

Here the CDR3 DNA reads TGTGCCGCTGGGTCCCCCTCGAGGAGCAATCAGCCCCAGCATTTT. Protein sequence: CAAGSPSRSNQPQHF. The rearrangement joins TRBV6-1 to TRBJ1-5; D call uncertain. The germline V gene has CDR1 MNHNS and CDR2 SASEGT. The CDR3 length is 15 residues. The ends were cut back, 11 bases at V and 1 base at J, with 18 bases in the middle.

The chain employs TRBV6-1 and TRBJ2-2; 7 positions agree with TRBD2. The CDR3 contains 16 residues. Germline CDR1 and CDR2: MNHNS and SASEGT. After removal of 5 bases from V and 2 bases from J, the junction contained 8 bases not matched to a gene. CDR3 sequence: CASSQDSGLNTGELFF. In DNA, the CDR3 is TGTGCCAGCAGTCAAGATAGCGGGCTCAACACCGGGGAGCTGTTTTTT.

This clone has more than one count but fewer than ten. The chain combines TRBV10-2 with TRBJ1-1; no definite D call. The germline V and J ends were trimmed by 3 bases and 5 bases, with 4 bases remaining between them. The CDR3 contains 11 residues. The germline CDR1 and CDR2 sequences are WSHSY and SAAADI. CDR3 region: CASSDETEAFF. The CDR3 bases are TGCGCCAGCAGTGACGAGACTGAAGCTTTCTTT.

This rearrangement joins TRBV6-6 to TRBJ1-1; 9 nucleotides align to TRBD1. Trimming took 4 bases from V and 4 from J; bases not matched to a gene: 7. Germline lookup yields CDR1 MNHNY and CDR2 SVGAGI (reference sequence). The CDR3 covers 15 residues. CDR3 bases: TGTGCCAGCAGTTCGACCGGGACAGGGTTCACTGAAGCTTTCTTT. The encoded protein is CASSSTGTGFTEAFF.

The DNA of the CDR3 is TGTGCCAGCAGCCAGGAGGCCCTAAGACCTAACTATGGCTACACCTTC. It yields the protein CASSQEALRPNYGYTF. V is TRBV4-2 and J is TRBJ1-2; no clear D gene. The CDR3 runs to 16 residues. V was trimmed by 3 bases and J by 0 bases, leaving 14 bases between them. CDR1 and CDR2 from the germline V gene are LGHNA and YNFKEQ.

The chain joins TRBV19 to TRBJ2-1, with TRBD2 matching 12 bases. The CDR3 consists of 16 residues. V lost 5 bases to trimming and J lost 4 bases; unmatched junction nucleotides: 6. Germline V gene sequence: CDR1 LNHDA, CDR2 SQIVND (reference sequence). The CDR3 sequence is CASSPRGLAGYNEQFF. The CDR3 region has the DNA TGTGCCAGTAGTCCCCGAGGACTAGCGGGGTACAATGAGCAGTTCTTC.

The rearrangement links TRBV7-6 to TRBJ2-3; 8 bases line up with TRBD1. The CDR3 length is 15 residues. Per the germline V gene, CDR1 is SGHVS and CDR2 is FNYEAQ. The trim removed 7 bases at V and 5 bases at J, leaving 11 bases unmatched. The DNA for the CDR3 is TGTGCCAGCACCCCTCGGGACAGGTTGGAAGATACGCAGTATTTT. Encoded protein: CASTPRDRLEDTQYF.

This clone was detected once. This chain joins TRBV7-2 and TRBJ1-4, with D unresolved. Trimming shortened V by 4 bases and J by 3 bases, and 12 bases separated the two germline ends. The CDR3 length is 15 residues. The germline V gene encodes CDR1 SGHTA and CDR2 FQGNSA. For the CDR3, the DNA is TGTGCCAGCAGCTCAAGTTCGCAGTCTAATGAAAAACTGTTTTTT. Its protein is CASSSSSQSNEKLFF.

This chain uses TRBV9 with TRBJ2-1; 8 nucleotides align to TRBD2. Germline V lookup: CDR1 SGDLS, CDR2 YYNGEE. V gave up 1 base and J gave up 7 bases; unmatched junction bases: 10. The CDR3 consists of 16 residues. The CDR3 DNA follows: TGTGCCAGCAGCGTACGGCGGGGGGACCCGAGTAATGAGCAGTTCTTC. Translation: CASSVRRGDPSNEQFF.

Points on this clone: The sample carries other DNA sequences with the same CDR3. In DNA, the CDR3 is TGCGCCAGCAGGGCCGGGACAGAGGATGGCTACACCTTC. Residues: CASRAGTEDGYTF. This chain connects TRBV5-1 to TRBJ1-2; TRBD1 matches 7 bases. J gave up 6 bases and V 5 bases, and 7 bases lay outside the gene matches. The CDR3 runs to 13 residues. CDR1 SGHRS and CDR2 YFSETQ come from the germline V gene.

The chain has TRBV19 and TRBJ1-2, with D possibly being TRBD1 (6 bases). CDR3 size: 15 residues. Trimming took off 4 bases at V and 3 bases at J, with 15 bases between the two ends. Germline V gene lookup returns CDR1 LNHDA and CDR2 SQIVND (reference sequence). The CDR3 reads CASSNAGTPYYGYTF. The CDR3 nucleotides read TGTGCCAGTAGTAACGCCGGGACACCCTACTATGGCTACACCTTC.

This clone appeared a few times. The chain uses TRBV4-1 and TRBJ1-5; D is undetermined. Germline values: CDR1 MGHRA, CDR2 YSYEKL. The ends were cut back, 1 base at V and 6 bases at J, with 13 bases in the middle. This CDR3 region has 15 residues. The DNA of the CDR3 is TGCGCCAGCAGCCAAGTTTATCCGGCGGTTCAGCCCCAGCATTTT. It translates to CASSQVYPAVQPQHF.